The clone carrying this T cell receptor beta chain occurred many times. Antigen unknown. Combining iRepertoire HTBI primers with Arm-PCR of CDR3 regions, the authors built TCR beta libraries. TCRdb redid the calling of the multiplex PCR reads with MiXCR, one entry per CDR3 protein. The data hold under 300,000 distinct CDR3 sequences, with around 20% observed a single time. CDR1 and CDR2 (germline): SGDLS, YYNGEE. The CDR3 extends over 15 amino acids. After removal of 3 bases from V and 4 bases from J, the junction contained 7 bases not matched to a gene. This specimen belongs to a study of regulatory T cells in long-lasting Graves disease. Study in general: For under 3 months, newly diagnosed Graves' patients had been taking antithyroid drugs.

Study-level points and caveats: Shared public clonotypes totalled about 2,600 in persistent patients, compared with 966 in new patients.

Time point defined: newly diagnosed GD, antithyroid drugs for less than 3 months. PBMC RNA was the source of the TCR library. This TCR came from a female donor with Graves disease. Specimen: peripheral blood mononuclear cells (PBMCs), collected at new diagnosis, from a patient treated with antithyroid drugs. This chain connects TRBV9 to TRBJ2-1; 7 nucleotides match TRBD2. In DNA form, the CDR3 reads TGTGCCAGCAGCGAAAGCGGGGAGCCTTACAATGAGCAGTTCTTC. Residues: CASSESGEPYNEQFF.